These T cell receptor beta chains were read from a single sample in a study of blood T cells in healthy people across ages. TCRdb re-called the 5' RACE reads through MiXCR, storing one row per CDR3 protein. The repertoire holds roughly 730,000 distinct CDR3 sequences, more than 55% seen once, with under 30% in the top ten. What was sequenced was blood. The origin of the receptors is a man between 35 and 55 years old in good health. CDR3s include the opening cysteine and the closing phenylalanine or tryptophan. The D gene is left open where the match is weak. Where a row states a size, it is once, few, many or the class of an expanded clone; other rows omit it.

D gene,clone size,J gene,V gene,CDR3 protein,CDR3 DNA
TRBD2,NA,TRBJ2-7,TRBV7-9,CASSALAASYNEQYF,TGTGCCAGCAGCGCTCTAGCGGCCTCCTACAATGAGCAGTACTTC
NA,NA,TRBJ2-2,TRBV7-9,CASSSELFF,TGTGCCAGCAGCTCGGAGCTGTTTTTT
TRBD2,few,TRBJ2-1,TRBV4-3,CASSQYLAGGQQFF,TGCGCCAGCAGCCAGTACCTAGCGGGAGGACAGCAGTTCTTC
NA,NA,TRBJ2-7,TRBV6-1,CASSLRESSYEQYF,TGTGCCAGCAGTCTCCGGGAATCATCTTACGAGCAGTACTTC
NA,NA,TRBJ2-3,TRBV29-1,CSVPKAPGGGTDTQYF,TGCAGCGTCCCAAAGGCCCCCGGCGGGGGCACAGATACGCAGTATTTT
NA,NA,TRBJ2-5,TRBV6-5,CVSSGGGETQYF,TGTGTCAGCAGCGGTGGAGGAGAGACCCAGTACTTC
NA,NA,TRBJ2-7,TRBV27,CASSQHTTHEQYF,TGTGCCAGCAGCCAACATACGACCCACGAGCAGTACTTC
NA,NA,TRBJ2-3,TRBV25-1,CASRQTSSWVSPDTQYF,TGTGCCAGCAGGCAGACTAGTTCCTGGGTATCGCCAGATACGCAGTATTTT
TRBD2,NA,TRBJ2-5,TRBV6-5,CASSYSSRGGFMETQYF,TGTGCCAGCAGTTACTCATCGCGGGGGGGTTTTATGGAGACCCAGTACTTC
TRBD2,NA,TRBJ2-5,TRBV6-1,CASRMTSGNILGETQYF,TGTGCCAGCAGGATGACTAGCGGGAACATACTCGGAGAGACCCAGTACTTC
NA,few,TRBJ2-1,TRBV7-2,CASKDSSNYNEQFF,TGTGCCAGCAAGGACAGTAGTAACTACAATGAGCAGTTCTTC
NA,few,TRBJ2-6,TRBV4-3,CASSQDGLGVLTF,TGCGCCAGCAGCCAAGATGGATTGGGCGTCCTGACTTTC
NA,NA,TRBJ2-5,TRBV3-1,CASSQGFGETQYF,TGTGCCAGCAGCCAAGGTTTTGGAGAGACCCAGTACTTC
NA,NA,TRBJ2-1,TRBV27,CASISGSEQFF,TGTGCCAGCATTTCGGGGTCTGAGCAGTTCTTC
TRBD1,NA,TRBJ2-3,TRBV24-1,CATSDKQGGGYTDTQYF,TGTGCCACCAGTGATAAACAGGGGGGTGGGTACACAGATACGCAGTATTTT
NA,NA,TRBJ1-2,TRBV7-2,CASSPPNVAGYGYTF,TGTGCCAGCAGCCCCCCCAACGTGGCGGGCTATGGCTACACCTTC
NA,NA,TRBJ1-5,TRBV6-6,CASSYNQPQHF,TGTGCCAGCAGTTACAATCAGCCCCAGCATTTT
TRBD1,NA,TRBJ2-4,TRBV7-9,CASSRMTGIAKNIQYF,TGTGCCAGCAGCCGGATGACAGGGATAGCCAAAAACATTCAGTACTTC
NA,once,TRBJ2-3,TRBV6-5,CAIGRADTQYF,TGTGCCATCGGACGAGCAGATACGCAGTATTTT
NA,NA,TRBJ2-3,TRBV4-3,CASSQATELGADTQYF,TGCGCCAGCAGCCAAGCGACCGAACTTGGTGCAGATACGCAGTATTTT